The 22 T cell receptor beta chains below were found in one sample sequenced in a study of T cell responses to AZD1222 COVID-19 vaccine. Sequencing was performed with immunoSEQ multiplex PCR; in TCRdb, only in-frame clones are kept and a portion is missing. The data hold some 62,000 clones, with over 60% observed a single time. The starting material was peripheral blood, obtained on day 0 of AZD1222 vaccination. The receptor set was obtained from an adult in good health.

The CDR3 bases are TGTGCCAGCAGCCCGCGGGACTCCGAATCCTACGAGCAGTACTTC. Residues: CASSPRDSESYEQYF. The V call is TRBV11-3, the J call TRBJ2-7; tentative D call: TRBD2 (6 bases). This CDR3 has 15 amino acids. The V and J ends lost 5 bases and 1 base respectively, with 15 bases between them. The germline V gene has CDR1 SGHNT and CDR2 YENEEA.

The genes are TRBV28 and TRBJ1-6; D gene ambiguous. The CDR3 contains 11 residues. V was trimmed by 8 bases and J by 9 bases, leaving 8 bases between them. CDR1 is MDHEN, CDR2 SYDVKM, per germline. This chain's CDR3 is CASSLSSPLHF. The CDR3 coding sequence is TGTGCCAGCTCACTCTCTTCACCCCTCCACTTT.

The rearrangement links TRBV30 to TRBJ1-2, with TRBD1 as a possible D gene (5 bases). CDR3 length: 13 residues. Between the trimmed V and J ends, which lost 1 base and 2 bases, there was a span of 8 bases. Per germline, CDR1 GTSNPN and CDR2 SVGIG (reference sequence). The chain's CDR3 is CAWSAGLNYGYTF. DNA of the CDR3: TGTGCCTGGAGTGCAGGGTTGAACTATGGCTACACCTTC.

The CDR3 sequence is CAISPRQVAYNEQFF. The DNA of the CDR3 is TGTGCCATCAGTCCTCGCCAGGTGGCATACAATGAGCAGTTCTTC. The rearrangement uses TRBV10-3 and TRBJ2-1; D unclear. This CDR3 is built from 15 residues. With 5 bases removed from V and 4 bases from J, the gap between germline ends came to 15 bases. Germline V lookup: CDR1 ENHRY, CDR2 SYGVKD.

This clone occurred a few times. The rearrangement links TRBV21-1 to TRBJ1-5; TRBD1, the D gene given by the table, was not confirmed from the DNA. TRBV21-1 is listed as a pseudogene. The CDR3 contains 16 residues. Here the CDR3 reads CASSPHRGQHDQPQHF. CDR3 in DNA: TGTGCCAGCAGCCCCCACAGGGGACAACACGATCAGCCCCAGCATTTT.

The gene calls are TRBV18 and TRBJ2-7; 9 positions agree with TRBD1. CDR1 and CDR2 (germline): KGHSH, LQKENI. The CDR3 contains 14 residues. V dropped 6 bases and J dropped 3; count of bases not matched to a gene: 6. In DNA, the CDR3 is TGTGCCAGCTCCGCAGGGGACAGGGACTACGAGCAGTACTTC. Its translation: CASSAGDRDYEQYF.

This chain joins TRBV7-2 and TRBJ2-2, with TRBD2 identical over 11 bases. This CDR3 has 16 amino acids. CDR1 is SGHTA and CDR2 is FQGNSA in the germline V gene. V lost 5 bases to trimming and J lost 3 bases; unmatched junction nucleotides: 5. DNA of the CDR3: TGTGCCAGCAGCGCACTAGCGGGGGCCGACACCGGGGAGCTGTTTTTT. Translation: CASSALAGADTGELFF.

The chain employs TRBV5-4 and TRBJ2-3; 8 positions agree with TRBD2. Germline lookup yields CDR1 SGHNT and CDR2 YYREEE (reference sequence). This CDR3 region has 17 residues. Unmatched junction bases numbered 12, after V lost 1 base and J lost 5 bases. The CDR3 loop is CASSLRGFSGAGDTQYF. CDR3 in DNA: TGTGCCAGCAGCTTGCGGGGGTTTAGCGGGGCGGGAGATACGCAGTATTTT. The entire variable domain, with the rest obtained from reference TRBV5-4 and TRBJ2-3, is as follows: ETGVTQSPTHLIKTRGQQVTLRCSSQSGHNTVSWYQQALGQGPQFIFQYYREEENGRGNFPPRFSGLQFPNYSSELNVNALELDDSALYLCASSLRGFSGAGDTQYFGPGTRLTVL.

This clone has more than one count but fewer than ten. V gene TRBV2 combines with J gene TRBJ1-2; no firm D call. CDR3 length: 14 amino acids. Trimming left V 7 bases short and J 5 bases short, with 17 bases between. CDR1 and CDR2 from the germline V gene are SNHLY and FYNNEI. The CDR3 sequence: CASISEGVGYGYTF. CDR3 bases: TGTGCCAGCATCTCGGAGGGAGTGGGGTATGGCTACACCTTC.

The rearrangement joins TRBV28 to TRBJ1-1; TRBD1 matches 7 bases. V lost 5 bases to trimming and J lost 0 bases; unmatched junction nucleotides: 6. Germline CDR1 and CDR2: MDHEN and SYDVKM. There are 15 residues in the CDR3. CDR3 sequence reads: CASSPTGLMNTEAFF. The CDR3 DNA reads as TGTGCCAGCAGTCCGACAGGGCTGATGAACACTGAAGCTTTCTTT.

This sequence joins TRBV5-6 and TRBJ1-4, with D possibly TRBD1 on 6 matching bases. CDR3 size: 13 residues. The V and J ends lost 6 bases and 5 bases respectively, with 11 bases between them. Germline CDR1 is SGHDT and CDR2 is YYEEEE. In DNA form, the CDR3 reads TGTGCCAGCAAGTTGACAGGCAATGAAAAACTGTTTTTT. The encoded protein is CASKLTGNEKLFF.

The chain uses TRBV7-9 and TRBJ2-7; D is possibly TRBD1 (6 bases). The CDR3 has 14 residues. CDR1 and CDR2 (germline): SEHNR, FQNEAQ (reference sequence). Trimming pared 5 bases from V and 2 bases from J, leaving 13 bases between. The chain's CDR3 is CASSPPYRAYEQYF. The CDR3 region has the DNA TGTGCCAGCAGCCCCCCGTACAGGGCCTACGAGCAGTACTTC.

The rearrangement links TRBV4-3 to TRBJ1-5, with 8 bases fitting TRBD1. Trimming took 0 bases from V and 5 from J; bases not matched to a gene: 3. CDR3 length equals 15 residues. The V gene's germline CDR1 is LGHNA and CDR2 YSLEER. The chain's CDR3 is CASSQELTGDQPQHF. The CDR3 nucleotides are TGCGCCAGCAGCCAAGAATTGACAGGGGATCAGCCCCAGCATTTT.

This clone was recorded only once. The chain couples TRBV6-5 to TRBJ1-6; D call uncertain. CDR1 and CDR2 (germline): MNHEY, SVGAGI. V was clipped by 7 bases and J by 2 bases, with 12 bases between them. There are 15 residues in the CDR3. This CDR3 reads CASTTDTTYNSPLHF. As DNA, the CDR3 is TGTGCCAGCACTACCGACACCACCTATAATTCACCCCTCCACTTT.

The rearrangement joins TRBV6-5 to TRBJ2-7; 7 nucleotides agree with TRBD1. The CDR3 loop spans 14 amino acids. Unmatched junction bases numbered 4, after V lost 5 bases and J lost 0 bases. CDR1 and CDR2 (germline): MNHEY, SVGAGI. CDR3 region: CASSTTGVSYEQYF. DNA of the CDR3: TGTGCCAGCAGTACAACAGGGGTCTCCTACGAGCAGTACTTC.

This CDR3 reads CASSPAGQGAQPQHF. In DNA form, the CDR3 reads TGTGCCAGCTCACCGGCAGGACAGGGGGCACAGCCCCAGCATTTT. The gene calls are TRBV18 and TRBJ1-5; TRBD1 aligns across 11 bases. The CDR3 loop spans 15 amino acids. V dropped 3 bases and J dropped 7; count of bases not matched to a gene: 5. CDR1 KGHSH and CDR2 LQKENI come from the germline V gene. The variable domain in full, with the rest retrieved from reference TRBV18 and TRBJ1-5, is NAGVMQNPRHLVRRRGQEARLRCSPMKGHSHVYWYRQLPEEGLKFMVYLQKENIIDESGMPKERFSAEFPKEGPSILRIQQVVRGDSAAYFCASSPAGQGAQPQHFGDGTRLSIL.

The chain is built from TRBV6-5 and TRBJ1-2; possibly TRBD1 for D (5 bases). Trimming pared 10 bases from V and 4 bases from J, leaving 19 bases between. CDR3 length: 14 amino acids. From germline, CDR1 is MNHEY and CDR2 SVGAGI. CDR3 residues: CATYSGTGGYGYTF. The CDR3 coding sequence is TGTGCCACTTACTCCGGGACGGGAGGCTATGGCTACACCTTC.

The V call is TRBV5-4, the J call TRBJ2-7, with D maybe TRBD1 (6 bases). The V gene lost 2 bases and the J gene lost 8 bases, with 17 bases spanning the gap. This CDR3 spans 14 amino acids. Germline V CDR1 and CDR2: SGHNT, YYREEE (reference sequence). The CDR3 nucleotides are TGTGCCAGCAGCTTCGACCGGGCCACAGGGAAGCAGTACTTC. Its protein product is CASSFDRATGKQYF. Full variable domain (rest looked up from reference TRBV5-4 and TRBJ2-7): ETGVTQSPTHLIKTRGQQVTLRCSSQSGHNTVSWYQQALGQGPQFIFQYYREEENGRGNFPPRFSGLQFPNYSSELNVNALELDDSALYLCASSFDRATGKQYFGPGTRLTVT.

V and J are TRBV6-2 or TRBV6-3 and TRBJ2-7; 12 positions agree with TRBD2. Unmatched junction bases numbered 16, after V lost 5 bases and J lost 5 bases. Germline V lookup: CDR1 MNHEY, CDR2 SVGEGT. There are 18 residues in the CDR3. The CDR3 protein is CASSGQGFASGGAHEQYF. The CDR3 nucleotides are TGTGCCAGCAGTGGACAGGGGTTCGCTAGCGGGGGGGCCCACGAGCAGTACTTC.

V and J are TRBV25-1 and TRBJ2-1; D is undetermined. Trimming shortened V by 2 bases and J by 0 bases, and 5 bases separated the two germline ends. CDR1 is MGHDK and CDR2 is SYGVNS in the germline V gene. The CDR3 sequence is 14 residues long. The chain's CDR3 is CASSEVSSYNEQFF. Here the CDR3 DNA reads TGTGCCAGCAGTGAAGTTAGCTCCTACAATGAGCAGTTCTTC. The full variable domain, with the rest looked up from reference TRBV25-1 and TRBJ2-1, is EADIYQTPRYLVIGTGKKITLECSQTMGHDKMYWYQQDPGMELHLIHYSYGVNSTEKGDLSSESTVSRIRTEHFPLTLESARPSHTSQYLCASSEVSSYNEQFFGPGTRLTVL.

This clone appeared once. The rearrangement links TRBV28 to TRBJ2-3; perhaps D is TRBD1 or TRBD2 (5 bases each). Germline V gene data show CDR1 as MDHEN and CDR2 as SYDVKM. Trimming took 9 bases from V and 3 from J, leaving 19 bases between them. The CDR3 runs to 15 residues. This CDR3 is CARTSWDHPTDTQYF. In DNA, the CDR3 is TGTGCCAGAACCTCCTGGGACCACCCAACAGATACGCAGTATTTT.

The chain carries TRBV28 and TRBJ2-1; 10 bases line up with TRBD2. The CDR3 spans 17 residues. The trim removed 4 bases at V and 4 bases at J, leaving 10 bases unmatched. CDR1 MDHEN and CDR2 SYDVKM come from the germline V gene. The CDR3 protein is CASSSTAGGTRYNEQFF. CDR3 DNA sequence: TGTGCCAGCAGTTCTACAGCGGGGGGGACAAGATACAATGAGCAGTTCTTC.